The 12 T cell receptor beta chains presented below share a single source sample, sequenced in a study of T cells after yellow fever vaccination. From the 5' RACE reads, TCRdb called clonotypes with MiXCR, one entry per CDR3 protein. The table records about 85,000 distinct CDR3 sequences, about an eighth of them present only once. Sequences were derived from CD8+ T cells not binding an NS4B(214-222) dextramer, sorted from PBMCs, sampled approximately 20 days after the first yellow fever vaccination. These receptors were obtained from a man between 18 and 29 years old who received the YFV17D yellow fever vaccine.

This clonotype was seen a handful of times. V and J are TRBV19 and TRBJ2-6, with 7 bases aligning to TRBD1. CDR1 and CDR2 from the germline V gene are LNHDA and SQIVND (reference sequence). The CDR3 consists of 17 residues. Trimming at V came to 1 base and at J to 0 bases, leaving 3 bases not matched to a gene. CDR3 sequence: CASSIVQGDSGANVLTF. The CDR3 nucleotides are TGTGCCAGTAGTATAGTTCAGGGGGACTCTGGGGCCAACGTCCTGACTTTC.

The CDR3 nucleotides are TGTGCCAGCAGCTTAGGAGGCGTTTCCGAAGCTTTCTTT. It is translated as CASSLGGVSEAFF. This rearrangement joins TRBV11-1 to TRBJ1-1; D gene unclear. The germline V gene has CDR1 SGHAT and CDR2 FQDESV (reference sequence). There are 13 residues in the CDR3. The V gene lost 1 base and the J gene lost 8 bases, with 11 bases spanning the gap.

This clonotype was observed a handful of times. The J gene is TRBJ1-6, the V gene TRBV4-1; 7 bases are a match to TRBD1. Germline-derived CDR1 and CDR2 are MGHRA and YSYEKL. The CDR3 consists of 16 residues. Unmatched junction bases numbered 8, after V lost 2 bases and J lost 7 bases. CDR3 nucleotides: TGCGCCAGCAGCCAACTTAAGACAGGGACGAATTCACCCCTCCACTTT. It is translated as CASSQLKTGTNSPLHF.

A few counts support this clonotype. The CDR3 here is CASSLAGFTYNEQFF. CDR3 nucleotides: TGTGCCAGCAGCTTAGCGGGGTTTACCTACAATGAGCAGTTCTTC. This chain links TRBV13 with TRBJ2-1, with D possibly TRBD2 on 5 matching bases. Trimming shortened V by 1 base and J by 2 bases, and 9 bases separated the two germline ends. The CDR3 contains 15 residues. The germline V gene has CDR1 PRHDT and CDR2 FYEKMQ (reference sequence). The complete variable domain, with remaining parts taken from reference TRBV13 and TRBJ2-1, reads AAGVIQSPRHLIKEKRETATLKCYPIPRHDTVYWYQQGPGQDPQFLISFYEKMQSDKGSIPDRFSAQQFSDYHSELNMSSLELGDSALYFCASSLAGFTYNEQFFGPGTRLTVL.

V gene TRBV29-1 combines with J gene TRBJ2-3; 10 nucleotides match TRBD2. The CDR3 contains 17 residues. Germline V CDR1 and CDR2: SQVTM, ANQGSEA. V was pared by 7 bases and J by 7 bases, with 20 bases of the junction left unmatched. The CDR3 DNA reads as TGCAGCGCCGTGGGGCTAGCGGGGGCCTCAATCCAGAATACGCAGTATTTT. Amino acid sequence: CSAVGLAGASIQNTQYF.

The chain joins TRBV10-3 to TRBJ2-3; a weak D match, TRBD2 (6 bases). V gave up 2 bases and J gave up 1 base, with 13 bases separating them. The germline V gene has CDR1 ENHRY and CDR2 SYGVKD. This CDR3 is built from 16 residues. The CDR3 bases are TGTGCCATCAGTGAGCTCAGGGAGCGGGGCACAGATACGCAGTATTTT. Translated: CAISELRERGTDTQYF.

The rearrangement links TRBV4-2 to TRBJ2-5; TRBD2 matches 7 bases. Trimming cost V 0 bases and J 2 bases; bases outside gene matches: 6. CDR3 length: 16 residues. CDR1 is LGHNA and CDR2 is YNFKEQ in the germline V gene. The CDR3 loop reads CASSQEGGGGQETQYF. CDR3 bases: TGTGCCAGCAGCCAAGAAGGCGGGGGAGGTCAAGAGACCCAGTACTTC.

This chain joins TRBV3-1 and TRBJ2-5; the D gene is possibly TRBD1 (6 bases). The CDR3 contains 15 residues. V lost 3 bases, J lost 3 bases, and 14 bases lay in between. Germline-derived CDR1 and CDR2 are LGHDT and YNNKEL (reference sequence). CDR3 bases: TGTGCCAGCAGCCACCCCGGGGCAGGGGAAGAGACCCAGTACTTC. This sequence encodes CASSHPGAGEETQYF.

The chain recombines TRBV4-2 with TRBJ2-1; the match to TRBD2 covers 7 bases. The trim removed 0 bases at V and 5 bases at J, leaving 10 bases unmatched. CDR1 LGHNA and CDR2 YNFKEQ come from the germline V gene. The CDR3 is made up of 17 amino acids. The CDR3 nucleotides are TGTGCCAGCAGCCAAGAATTCTCGGGGGGTGGAGACAATGAGCAGTTCTTC. It encodes CASSQEFSGGGDNEQFF.

The V gene is TRBV7-9, the J gene TRBJ2-7, with TRBD1 matching 8 bases. This CDR3 has 16 residues. Germline V gene lookup returns CDR1 SEHNR and CDR2 FQNEAQ (reference sequence). V was clipped by 5 bases and J by 7 bases; unmatched bases: 16. CDR3: CASSPPETGALKEQYF. The CDR3 DNA is TGTGCCAGCAGCCCTCCTGAGACAGGGGCCCTAAAAGAGCAGTACTTC.

In its sample, this clonotype was seen a few times. The chain recombines TRBV6-2 or TRBV6-3 with TRBJ2-3; D ambiguous. Germline CDR1 MNHEY, CDR2 SVGEGT. V was clipped by 3 bases and J by 9 bases, with 10 bases between them. This CDR3 has 12 residues. CDR3 residues: CASSYQWATQYF. CDR3 DNA sequence: TGTGCCAGCAGTTATCAGTGGGCGACGCAGTATTTT.

This chain connects TRBV3-1 to TRBJ2-3; D gene unclear. The CDR3 consists of 16 residues. Germline assignment: CDR1 LGHDT and CDR2 YNNKEL (reference sequence). With 0 bases removed from V and 8 bases from J, the gap between germline ends came to 18 bases. CDR3 loop: CASSQDPVRSTGTQYF. The CDR3, as DNA: TGTGCCAGCAGCCAAGATCCAGTGAGGTCCACGGGTACGCAGTATTTT.